The 13 T cell receptor beta chains below were found in one sample sequenced in a study of identical twins. TCRdb itself ran the 5' RACE reads through MiXCR, one entry per CDR3 protein. The table has 500,000 to 700,000 distinct CDR3 sequences, 7.1% seen once. These data were also filed under a second study, of yellow fever vaccine responses in identical twins.

Sequencing used PBMCs. These receptor sequences come from a woman between 18 and 29 years old in good health.

The sample holds a few counts of this clonotype. The gene calls are TRBV5-1 and TRBJ2-4; D uncertain. From germline, CDR1 is SGHRS and CDR2 YFSETQ. This CDR3 has 14 amino acids. The ends were cut back, 0 bases at V and 7 bases at J, with 11 bases in the middle. The CDR3, as DNA: TGCGCCAGCAGCTTGGCCGCAGAACCTAACATTCAGTACTTC. Translation: CASSLAAEPNIQYF.

This clonotype showed up many times. The chain has TRBV7-9 and TRBJ1-3; D not resolved. V was cut by 1 base and J by 0 bases, with 7 bases left in between. Germline V gene data show CDR1 as SEHNR and CDR2 as FQNEAQ (reference sequence). This CDR3 spans 15 amino acids. CDR3 amino acids: CASSLGTGSGNTIYF. In DNA form, the CDR3 reads TGTGCCAGCAGCTTAGGGACGGGCTCTGGAAACACCATATATTTT.

This clonotype was detected a few times. The chain combines TRBV15 with TRBJ2-1; tentatively, D is TRBD2 (5 bases). The V end lost 0 bases, the J end lost 8 bases, and 8 bases lay between the germline ends. The CDR3 runs 13 residues. The germline CDR1 and CDR2 sequences are LNHNV and YYDKDF (reference sequence). The CDR3 loop reads CATSRENGDEQFF. CDR3 bases: TGTGCCACCAGCAGAGAAAACGGGGATGAGCAGTTCTTC.

This rearrangement joins TRBV9 to TRBJ2-3; D is perhaps TRBD1 (6 bases). In germline, CDR1 is SGDLS, CDR2 YYNGEE. This CDR3 has 16 amino acids. Trimming pared 3 bases from V and 1 base from J, leaving 15 bases between. The CDR3 region is CASSAQQGRGTDTQYF. CDR3 nucleotides: TGTGCCAGCAGCGCCCAACAGGGACGCGGCACAGATACGCAGTATTTT.

This clonotype was detected many times. The chain links TRBV6-5 to TRBJ1-5; weak D call: TRBD1 (6 bases). This CDR3 is 15 amino acids long. Trimming pared 0 bases from V and 6 bases from J, leaving 12 bases between. CDR1 is MNHEY and CDR2 is SVGAGI in the germline V gene. This chain's CDR3 is CASSYSAGGSQPQHF. The CDR3 region has the DNA TGTGCCAGCAGTTACTCAGCGGGGGGCAGTCAGCCCCAGCATTTT.

This clonotype was seen at least ten times. V and J are TRBV5-1 and TRBJ2-5, with a possible D match to TRBD2 (5 bases). Trimming left V 0 bases short and J 5 bases short, with 8 bases between. The CDR3 is 13 amino acids. CDR1 and CDR2 (germline): SGHRS, YFSETQ. CDR3 loop: CASSLDSGETQYF. CDR3 nucleotides: TGCGCCAGCAGCTTGGACTCGGGGGAGACCCAGTACTTC.

Many counts were recorded for this clonotype. This chain joins TRBV12-3 or TRBV12-4 and TRBJ2-2; D is undetermined. Trimming left V 4 bases short and J 6 bases short, with 9 bases between. The CDR3 consists of 13 residues. Written as DNA, the CDR3 is TGTGCCAGCAGTTCCTCTAGGGCCGGGGAGCTGTTTTTT. Protein: CASSSSRAGELFF.

This clonotype has ten or more counts. The chain has TRBV12-3 or TRBV12-4 and TRBJ2-7; 10 bases are shared with TRBD1. J was trimmed by 5 bases and V by 4 bases; bases with no gene match: 5. The CDR3 extends over 14 amino acids. CDR3 sequence reads: CASSSGTGVHEQYV. As DNA, the CDR3 is TGTGCCAGCAGTTCCGGGACAGGGGTACACGAGCAGTACGTC.

The genes are TRBV5-5 and TRBJ2-1, with D uncertain. The CDR3 contains 16 residues. Germline assignment: CDR1 SGHKS and CDR2 YYEKEE (reference sequence). Deletions cut 4 bases from V and 8 bases from J, with 22 bases between. The CDR3 region has the DNA TGTGCCAGCAGCCCACACGTGGTCCTGGTCCCGGATGAGCAGTTCTTC. Its translation is CASSPHVVLVPDEQFF.

This clonotype was detected only a few times. This chain links TRBV3-1 with TRBJ2-2; D remains ambiguous. V was trimmed by 3 bases and J by 4 bases, leaving 9 bases between them. Germline CDR1 is LGHDT and CDR2 is YNNKEL (reference sequence). CDR3 length equals 14 residues. The CDR3 here is CASSQEVGTGELFF. As DNA, the CDR3 is TGTGCCAGCAGCCAGGAAGTGGGCACCGGGGAGCTGTTTTTT.

The sample holds a few counts of this clonotype. The chain couples TRBV12-3 or TRBV12-4 to TRBJ1-4; D unresolved. V gave up 5 bases and J gave up 3 bases, with 13 bases separating them. The CDR3 length is 15 residues. This CDR3 reads CASSTWGEANEKLFF. The CDR3 DNA reads TGTGCCAGCAGTACCTGGGGAGAAGCTAATGAAAAACTGTTTTTT.

The chain carries TRBV6-5 and TRBJ2-7; D call uncertain. Germline V gene data show CDR1 as MNHEY and CDR2 as SVGAGI. The CDR3 is made up of 14 amino acids. V shed 0 bases and J shed 2 bases, with 8 bases lying between them. This CDR3 reads CASSYSHSTYEQYF. The CDR3 nucleotides are TGTGCCAGCAGTTACTCGCACAGTACCTACGAGCAGTACTTC.

This clonotype has ten or more counts. The chain recombines TRBV7-6 with TRBJ2-5, with D maybe TRBD1 (5 bases). CDR3 length: 16 amino acids. Trimming took off 1 base at V and 5 bases at J, with 17 bases between the two ends. CDR1 and CDR2 from the germline V gene are SGHVS and FNYEAQ. The CDR3, as DNA: TGTGCCAGCAGCTTAGGGAACAGGATACCTTTGGAGACCCAGTACTTC. This gives the protein CASSLGNRIPLETQYF.